This note documents a single TCR delta chain sequence. A much larger clone is a single base away; this may be a read error. This specimen includes other DNA sequences encoding the same CDR3. CDR3 length: 19 amino acids. The germline V gene has CDR1 GEAIGNYY and CDR2 EKD. These data originate in a study of gamma-delta chains in newborns, infants, children. Overall study context: Microbial exposure reportedly drives polyclonal innate γδ T cell expansion after birth.

TCRdb reanalysed the reads with CATT. The sample has approximately 5,000 delta-chain clones; 5.2% are singletons. The rearrangement joins TRDV2 to TRDJ3; 12 nucleotides line up with TRDD3. Sequencing was done on a sample of blood. This sequence originates from a child who was a newborn, infant or young child, either healthy, febrile or measles-vaccinated (not recorded which). This chain's CDR3 is CACDTAGGYASWDTRQMFF. In DNA, the CDR3 is TGTGCATGTGACACCGCTGGGGGATACGCGTCCTGGGACACCCGACAGATGTTTTTC.